Listed below are T cell receptor beta chains from one sample, sequenced in a study of shared clonotypes between healthy human individuals. Here immunoSEQ multiplex PCR was the method, and the copy in TCRdb shows in-frame clones only, minus some. The sample lists over a million clones; roughly 98% were seen once. The material sequenced was naive CD4+ T cells sorted from blood. Receptor source: a man aged 30 to 45 in good health. CDR3s include the opening cysteine and the closing phenylalanine or tryptophan. Each record gives: V gene, clone size, D gene, J gene, CDR3 length, CDR3 protein, CDR3 DNA. D genes are given only for firm matches. The listing skips clone size in some rows; elsewhere it reads once, few, many or a size class.

TRBV2	once	TRBD1	TRBJ1-5	15	CASNLQGASNQPQHF	TGTGCCAGCAATTTACAGGGGGCGAGCAATCAGCCCCAGCATTTT
TRBV5-1	.	TRBD1	TRBJ2-5	14	CASSGTGGKETQYF	TGCGCCAGCAGTGGGACAGGGGGCAAAGAGACCCAGTACTTC
TRBV5-1	.	TRBD1	TRBJ1-3	15	CASSWAGTGENTIYF	TGCGCCAGCAGCTGGGCAGGGACAGGGGAGAACACCATATATTTT
TRBV14	.	.	TRBJ2-1	12	CASSQGSGIKFF	TGTGCCAGCAGCCAAGGGAGCGGTATTAAGTTCTTC
TRBV27	once	TRBD1	TRBJ2-7	14	CASTQGAGNYEQYF	TGTGCCAGCACCCAGGGGGCAGGGAATTACGAGCAGTACTTC
TRBV30	.	.	TRBJ1-2	13	CAWSTLRDYGYTF	TGTGCCTGGAGTACGCTTCGGGACTATGGCTACACCTTC
TRBV15	.	.	TRBJ1-5	16	CATSTGTLGVEQPQHF	TGTGCCACCAGCACAGGGACTCTGGGGGTCGAACAGCCCCAGCATTTT
TRBV27	.	.	TRBJ1-2	14	CASSSRDASYGYTF	TGTGCCAGCAGTTCCCGGGACGCCAGCTATGGCTACACCTTC
TRBV5-1	.	.	TRBJ2-1	17	CASSLELGGPVGDEQFF	TGCGCCAGCAGCTTAGAGCTCGGCGGCCCTGTTGGCGATGAGCAGTTCTTC
TRBV11-2	.	.	TRBJ1-5	13	CASSADRNQPQHF	TGTGCCAGCAGCGCCGACAGAAATCAGCCCCAGCATTTT
TRBV11-2	once	.	TRBJ2-7	16	CASTPDWLSSSYEQYF	TGTGCCAGCACCCCTGATTGGCTATCCAGCTCCTACGAGCAGTACTTC
TRBV27	.	.	TRBJ1-5	11	CASSPRQPQHF	TGTGCCAGCAGTCCTCGGCAGCCCCAGCATTTT
TRBV5-1	.	TRBD2	TRBJ2-3	15	CASSRGLAGTDTQYF	TGCGCCAGCAGCCGTGGACTAGCGGGCACAGATACGCAGTATTTT
TRBV6-5	.	.	TRBJ1-2	14	CASTGTDPFYGYTF	TGTGCCAGCACCGGGACGGACCCTTTCTATGGCTACACCTTC
TRBV27	.	.	TRBJ1-1	17	CASSLFSDRFVRTEAFF	TGTGCCAGCAGTTTATTCAGTGACAGGTTCGTCCGCACTGAAGCTTTCTTT
TRBV27	.	.	TRBJ2-7	17	CASSFGRGHAFSYEQYF	TGTGCCAGCAGTTTTGGCAGGGGTCACGCGTTTTCCTACGAGCAGTACTTC
TRBV14	.	.	TRBJ1-1	14	CASSQELMNTEAFF	TGTGCCAGCAGCCAAGAACTTATGAACACTGAAGCTTTCTTT
TRBV7-9	.	.	TRBJ2-3	17	CASSLAHPAERTDTQYF	TGTGCCAGCAGCTTAGCGCATCCAGCCGAACGCACAGATACGCAGTATTTT
TRBV10-2	.	.	TRBJ2-3	11	CASRATDTQYF	TGCGCCAGCAGGGCCACAGATACGCAGTATTTT
TRBV28	.	TRBD1	TRBJ2-4	14	CASTGTGAKNIQYF	TGTGCCAGCACCGGGACAGGAGCCAAAAACATTCAGTACTTC
TRBV5-8	.	.	TRBJ1-5	14	CASSPRVGNQPQHF	TGTGCCAGCAGCCCCAGGGTCGGCAATCAGCCCCAGCATTTT
TRBV25-1	.	TRBD2	TRBJ2-7	15	CASREGLAGAYEQYF	TGTGCCAGCAGGGAGGGACTAGCGGGAGCCTACGAGCAGTACTTC
TRBV5-1	.	TRBD2	TRBJ2-1	17	CASSLVAGGLSANEQFF	TGCGCCAGCAGCTTGGTTGCGGGAGGACTCTCTGCCAATGAGCAGTTCTTC
TRBV5-1	.	TRBD2	TRBJ2-1	16	CASSLPSGNRYNEQFF	TGCGCCAGCAGCTTGCCTAGCGGGAATCGCTACAATGAGCAGTTCTTC
TRBV27	.	.	TRBJ2-1	14	CASRRGLSNNEQFF	TGTGCCAGCAGGAGGGGCCTATCAAACAATGAGCAGTTCTTC
TRBV5-1	once	TRBD2	TRBJ2-7	17	CASSRLGGTSGSYEQYF	TGCGCCAGCAGCCGGTTGGGCGGGACTAGCGGGAGCTACGAGCAGTACTTC
TRBV2	.	.	TRBJ1-1	13	CASRSESGTEAFF	TGTGCCAGCAGGTCCGAGAGTGGCACTGAAGCTTTCTTT
TRBV9	.	.	TRBJ2-3	14	CASSGPGSPDTQYF	TGTGCCAGCAGCGGCCCCGGATCCCCGGATACGCAGTATTTT
TRBV27	.	TRBD1	TRBJ1-2	21	CASSPQGQGIYGTHTNYGYTF	TGTGCCAGCAGTCCCCAGGGACAGGGGATTTACGGCACACACACTAACTATGGCTACACCTTC
TRBV20-1	once	.	TRBJ2-5	10	CSAARETQYF	TGCAGTGCTGCGAGGGAGACCCAGTACTTC
TRBV15	once	TRBD2	TRBJ2-3	16	CATSRGIGRVPDTQYF	TGTGCCACCAGCAGAGGGATCGGGAGGGTTCCAGATACGCAGTATTTT
TRBV11-3	.	TRBD2	TRBJ2-1	15	CASSQGLAGAGEQFF	TGTGCCAGCAGCCAGGGACTAGCGGGAGCGGGTGAGCAGTTCTTC
TRBV6-1	.	.	TRBJ2-7	14	CASSEALGGNEQYF	TGTGCCAGCAGTGAAGCCTTGGGTGGGAACGAGCAGTACTTC
TRBV6-5	.	.	TRBJ2-1	13	CASSPRTGHEQFF	TGTGCCAGCAGTCCGAGGACCGGCCATGAGCAGTTCTTC
TRBV7-2	.	.	TRBJ1-3	16	CASSLRPINSGNTIYF	TGTGCCAGCAGCCTTCGACCGATAAACTCTGGAAACACCATATATTTT
TRBV18	once	.	TRBJ2-2	16	CASSPRVVAATGELFF	TGTGCCAGCTCACCGCGCGTTGTAGCGGCCACCGGGGAGCTGTTTTTT
TRBV5-1	.	.	TRBJ1-2	14	CASSFNTAGDAYTF	TGCGCCAGCAGCTTCAACACAGCAGGGGATGCCTACACCTTC
TRBV7-2	.	.	TRBJ2-7	16	CASSLVGGLGHREQYF	TGTGCCAGCAGCTTAGTAGGGGGGTTGGGCCATAGGGAGCAGTACTTC